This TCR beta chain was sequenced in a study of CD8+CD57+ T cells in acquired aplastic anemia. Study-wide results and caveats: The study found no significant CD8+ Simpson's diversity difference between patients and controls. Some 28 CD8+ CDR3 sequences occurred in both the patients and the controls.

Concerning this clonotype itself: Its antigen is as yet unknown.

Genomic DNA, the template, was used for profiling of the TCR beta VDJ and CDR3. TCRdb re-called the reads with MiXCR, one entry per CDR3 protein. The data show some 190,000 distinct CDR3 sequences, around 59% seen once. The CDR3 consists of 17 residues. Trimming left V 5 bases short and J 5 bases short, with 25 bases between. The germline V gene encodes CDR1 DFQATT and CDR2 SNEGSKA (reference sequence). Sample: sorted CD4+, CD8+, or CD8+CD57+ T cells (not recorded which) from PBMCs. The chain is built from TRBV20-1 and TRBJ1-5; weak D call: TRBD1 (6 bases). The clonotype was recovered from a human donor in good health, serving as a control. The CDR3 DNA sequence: TGCAGTGCTGCCACAGGGCCTGGGGCCCGCTCTGATCAGCCCCAGCATTTT. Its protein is CSAATGPGARSDQPQHF.